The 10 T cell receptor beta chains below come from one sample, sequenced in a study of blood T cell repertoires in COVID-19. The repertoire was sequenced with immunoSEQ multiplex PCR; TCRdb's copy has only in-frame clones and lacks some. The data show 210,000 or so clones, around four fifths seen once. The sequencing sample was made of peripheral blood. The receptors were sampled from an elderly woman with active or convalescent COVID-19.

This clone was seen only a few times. CDR3 loop: CASTPGGLARGYTF. As DNA, the CDR3 is TGTGCCAGCACCCCCGGGGGACTCGCACGGGGCTACACCTTC. The rearrangement uses TRBV9 and TRBJ1-2, with a weak D call TRBD1 (5 bases). This CDR3 spans 14 amino acids. Germline V lookup: CDR1 SGDLS, CDR2 YYNGEE. V lost 6 bases and J lost 8, with 20 bases in between.

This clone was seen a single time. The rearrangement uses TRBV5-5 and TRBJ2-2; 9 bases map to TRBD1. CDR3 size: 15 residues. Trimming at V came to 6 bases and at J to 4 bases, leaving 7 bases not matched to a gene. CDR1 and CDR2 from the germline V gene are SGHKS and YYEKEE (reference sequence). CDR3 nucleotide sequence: TGTGCCAGCACCCTGGGACAGGGTTCCACCGGGGAGCTGTTTTTT. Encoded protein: CASTLGQGSTGELFF. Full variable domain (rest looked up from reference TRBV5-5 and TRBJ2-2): DAGVTQSPTHLIKTRGQQVTLRCSPISGHKSVSWYQQVLGQGPQFIFQYYEKEERGRGNFPDRFSARQFPNYSSELNVNALLLGDSALYLCASTLGQGSTGELFFGEGSRLTVL.

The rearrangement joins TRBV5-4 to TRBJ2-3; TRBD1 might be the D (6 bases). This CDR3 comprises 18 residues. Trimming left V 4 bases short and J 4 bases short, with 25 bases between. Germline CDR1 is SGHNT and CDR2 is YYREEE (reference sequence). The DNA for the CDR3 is TGTGCCAGCAGCCCGAAGTCCAGTGGGGGCCCTTTTTCAGATACGCAGTATTTT. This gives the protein CASSPKSSGGPFSDTQYF.

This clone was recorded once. CDR3 protein: CSVGGSGGFQETQYF. CDR3 bases: TGCAGCGTTGGGGGTTCGGGAGGATTCCAAGAGACCCAGTACTTC. The chain combines TRBV29-1 with TRBJ2-5; the match to TRBD2 covers 7 bases. CDR3 length equals 15 residues. The J segment lost 1 base and the V segment lost 4 bases, leaving 9 bases of the junction unmatched. CDR1 and CDR2 from the germline V gene are SQVTM and ANQGSEA.

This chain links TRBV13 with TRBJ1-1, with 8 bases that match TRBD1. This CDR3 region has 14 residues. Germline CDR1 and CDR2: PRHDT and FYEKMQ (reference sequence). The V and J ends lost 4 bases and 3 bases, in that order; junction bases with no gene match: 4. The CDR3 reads CASSWGQAYTEAFF. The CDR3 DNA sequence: TGTGCCAGCAGCTGGGGACAGGCATACACTGAAGCTTTCTTT. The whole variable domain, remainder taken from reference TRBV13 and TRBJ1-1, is AAGVIQSPRHLIKEKRETATLKCYPIPRHDTVYWYQQGPGQDPQFLISFYEKMQSDKGSIPDRFSAQQFSDYHSELNMSSLELGDSALYFCASSWGQAYTEAFFGQGTRLTVV.

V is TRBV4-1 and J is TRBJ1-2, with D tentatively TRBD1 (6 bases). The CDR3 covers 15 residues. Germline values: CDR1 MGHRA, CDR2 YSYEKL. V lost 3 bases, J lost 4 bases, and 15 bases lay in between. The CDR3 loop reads CASSHSPGQLYGYTF. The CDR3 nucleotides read TGCGCCAGCAGCCATAGTCCCGGACAGCTCTATGGCTACACCTTC.

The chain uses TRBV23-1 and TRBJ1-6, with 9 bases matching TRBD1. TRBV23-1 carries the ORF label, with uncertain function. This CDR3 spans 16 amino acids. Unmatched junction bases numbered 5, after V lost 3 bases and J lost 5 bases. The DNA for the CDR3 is TGCGCCAGCAGTCAGCTGGGACAGGGAAATAATTCACCCCTCCACTTT. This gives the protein CASSQLGQGNNSPLHF.

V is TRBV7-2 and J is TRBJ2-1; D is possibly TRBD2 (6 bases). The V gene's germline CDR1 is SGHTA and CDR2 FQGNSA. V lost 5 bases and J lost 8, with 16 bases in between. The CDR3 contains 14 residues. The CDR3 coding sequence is TGTGCCAGCAGCCCGACTAGGACGGTCGATGAGCAGTTCTTC. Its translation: CASSPTRTVDEQFF.

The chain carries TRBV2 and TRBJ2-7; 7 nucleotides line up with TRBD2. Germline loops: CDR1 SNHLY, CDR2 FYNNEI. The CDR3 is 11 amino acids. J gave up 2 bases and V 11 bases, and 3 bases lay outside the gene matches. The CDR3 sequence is CAGGVTYEQYF. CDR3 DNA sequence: TGTGCCGGGGGGGTTACCTACGAGCAGTACTTC.

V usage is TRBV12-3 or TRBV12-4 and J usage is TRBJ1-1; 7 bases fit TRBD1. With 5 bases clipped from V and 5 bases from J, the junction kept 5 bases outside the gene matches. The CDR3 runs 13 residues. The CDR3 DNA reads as TGTGCCAGCAGTGCGTTACAGGGGACTGAAGCTTTCTTT. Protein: CASSALQGTEAFF.